The rows below give T cell receptor beta chains drawn from one sample of a study of CD8 T cells in Susac syndrome. TCRdb passed the immunoSEQ multiplex PCR reads through MiXCR, listing each CDR3 protein once. The data contain more than 65,000 distinct CDR3 sequences, about 95% of them singletons. Sequencing was carried out using CD8+ T cells from PBMCs. These receptors were obtained from a human donor in good health. CDR3s include the opening cysteine and the closing phenylalanine or tryptophan. The order of the fields is J gene, V gene, CDR3 protein.

j_call: TRBJ1-2; v_call: TRBV13; cdr3_aa: CASSLGTGVSGYTF
j_call: TRBJ1-1; v_call: TRBV5-6; cdr3_aa: CASSETANTEAFF
j_call: TRBJ2-7; v_call: TRBV30; cdr3_aa: CAWALKGGSYEQYF
j_call: TRBJ2-1; v_call: TRBV7-3; cdr3_aa: CASSSPRMGPPNEQFF
j_call: TRBJ2-7; v_call: TRBV13; cdr3_aa: CASSLDSPEQYF
j_call: TRBJ2-5; v_call: TRBV7-9; cdr3_aa: CASSLTRDVDETQYF
j_call: TRBJ1-1; v_call: TRBV15; cdr3_aa: CATSAPSRPGHTEAFF
j_call: TRBJ2-3; v_call: TRBV12-3/TRBV12-4; cdr3_aa: CASSSSTSGGRDTQYF
j_call: TRBJ1-1; v_call: TRBV20-1; cdr3_aa: CSARDRVVTEAFF
j_call: TRBJ1-1; v_call: TRBV10-3; cdr3_aa: CAISGGAGFWNTEAFF
j_call: TRBJ2-3; v_call: TRBV29-1; cdr3_aa: CSVEGLDKGLTDTQYF
j_call: TRBJ2-2; v_call: TRBV9; cdr3_aa: CASSGGVLDGELFF
j_call: TRBJ2-7; v_call: TRBV20-1; cdr3_aa: CSARDSRSSSYEQYF
j_call: TRBJ2-1; v_call: TRBV19; cdr3_aa: CASSIEGTRDNEQFF
j_call: TRBJ2-1; v_call: TRBV19; cdr3_aa: CASSIGSGGPDEQFF
j_call: TRBJ1-1; v_call: TRBV7-3; cdr3_aa: CASSFTGAEAFF
j_call: TRBJ1-1; v_call: TRBV7-9; cdr3_aa: CASTLGRGAFF
j_call: TRBJ2-1; v_call: TRBV2; cdr3_aa: CASRPLLSGANNEQFF
j_call: TRBJ2-2; v_call: TRBV11-2; cdr3_aa: CASSFRGGNTGELFF
j_call: TRBJ2-5; v_call: TRBV7-9; cdr3_aa: CASSLFGGETQYF
j_call: TRBJ2-7; v_call: TRBV5-1; cdr3_aa: CASSLVRGSYEQYF
j_call: TRBJ2-2; v_call: TRBV30; cdr3_aa: CALTGNTGELFF
j_call: TRBJ1-1; v_call: TRBV6-5; cdr3_aa: CASSLEGVTAFF
j_call: TRBJ1-5; v_call: TRBV7-2; cdr3_aa: CASSLGRGNQPQHF
j_call: TRBJ2-1; v_call: TRBV7-9; cdr3_aa: CASSSLSPEQFF
j_call: TRBJ2-3; v_call: TRBV29-1; cdr3_aa: CSVIGGLSTDTQYF
j_call: TRBJ2-1; v_call: TRBV6-6; cdr3_aa: CASSYATGSYNEQFF
j_call: TRBJ2-7; v_call: TRBV15; cdr3_aa: CATSPRRQGYEQYF
j_call: TRBJ2-7; v_call: TRBV4-1; cdr3_aa: CASSQAGGVYEQYF
j_call: TRBJ2-7; v_call: TRBV5-1; cdr3_aa: CASSFRPSGGFYEQYF
j_call: TRBJ1-1; v_call: TRBV9; cdr3_aa: CASSVGTREAFF
j_call: TRBJ2-5; v_call: TRBV15; cdr3_aa: CATSTPQGRGGETQYF
j_call: TRBJ2-7; v_call: TRBV6-5; cdr3_aa: CASSLQPGTAYEQYF
j_call: TRBJ1-1; v_call: TRBV19; cdr3_aa: CATISGAGAGTEAFF